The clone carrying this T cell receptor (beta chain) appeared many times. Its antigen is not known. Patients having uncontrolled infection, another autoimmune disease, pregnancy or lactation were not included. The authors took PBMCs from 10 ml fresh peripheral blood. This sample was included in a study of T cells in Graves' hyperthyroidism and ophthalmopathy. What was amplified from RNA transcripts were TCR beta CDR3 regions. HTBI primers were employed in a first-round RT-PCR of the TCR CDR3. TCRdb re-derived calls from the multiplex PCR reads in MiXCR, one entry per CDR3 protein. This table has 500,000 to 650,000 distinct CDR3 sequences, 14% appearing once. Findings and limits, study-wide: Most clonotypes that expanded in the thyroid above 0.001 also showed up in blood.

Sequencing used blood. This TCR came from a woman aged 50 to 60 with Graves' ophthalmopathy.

The CDR3 sequence is CASSSPGELALSYEQYF. The CDR3 region has the DNA TGTGCCAGCAGCTCTCCAGGCGAACTAGCGCTTTCCTACGAGCAGTACTTC. This chain connects TRBV7-8 to TRBJ2-7; 7 positions match TRBD2. J lost 1 base, V lost 4 bases, and 13 bases had no gene match. The CDR3 has 17 amino acids. Germline CDR1 and CDR2: SGHVS and FQNEAQ.